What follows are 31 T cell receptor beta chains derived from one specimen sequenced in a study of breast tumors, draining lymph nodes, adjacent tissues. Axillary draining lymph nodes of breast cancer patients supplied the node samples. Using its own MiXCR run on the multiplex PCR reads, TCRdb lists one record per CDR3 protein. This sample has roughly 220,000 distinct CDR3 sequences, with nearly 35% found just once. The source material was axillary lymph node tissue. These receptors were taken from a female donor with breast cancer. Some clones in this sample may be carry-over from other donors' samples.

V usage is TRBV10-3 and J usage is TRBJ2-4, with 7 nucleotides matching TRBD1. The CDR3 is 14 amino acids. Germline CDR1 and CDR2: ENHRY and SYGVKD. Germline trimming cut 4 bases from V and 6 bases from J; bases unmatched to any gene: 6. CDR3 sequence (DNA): TGTGCCATCAGTGTCCCGGGACAGTCAAACATTCAGTACTTC. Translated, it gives CAISVPGQSNIQYF.

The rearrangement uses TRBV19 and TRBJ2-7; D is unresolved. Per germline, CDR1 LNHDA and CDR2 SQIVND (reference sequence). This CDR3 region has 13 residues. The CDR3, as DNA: TGTGCTAGAGATCGGTTGGGTACCTACGAGCAGTACTTC. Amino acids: CARDRLGTYEQYF.

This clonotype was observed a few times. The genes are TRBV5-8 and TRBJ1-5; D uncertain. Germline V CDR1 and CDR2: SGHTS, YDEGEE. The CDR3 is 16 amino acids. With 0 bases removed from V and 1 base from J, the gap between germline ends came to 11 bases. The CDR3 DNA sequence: TGTGCCAGCAGCTTGGGGGCCAGGACCAGCAATCAGCCCCAGCATTTT. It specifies CASSLGARTSNQPQHF.

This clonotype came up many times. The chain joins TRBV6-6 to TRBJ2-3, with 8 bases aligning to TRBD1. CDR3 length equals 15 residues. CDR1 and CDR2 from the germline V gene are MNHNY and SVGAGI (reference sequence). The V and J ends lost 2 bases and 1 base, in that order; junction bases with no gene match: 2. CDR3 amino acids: CASSYDRGGTDTQYF. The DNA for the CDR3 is TGTGCCAGCAGTTACGACAGGGGTGGCACAGATACGCAGTATTTT.

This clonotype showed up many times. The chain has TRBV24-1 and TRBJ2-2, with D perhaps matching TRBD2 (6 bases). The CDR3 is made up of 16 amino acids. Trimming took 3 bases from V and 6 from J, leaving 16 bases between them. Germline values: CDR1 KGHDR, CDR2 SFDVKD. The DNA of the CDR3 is TGTGCCACCAGTGATCCCGGCGGGGAAAGGGCCGGGGAGCTGTTTTTT. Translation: CATSDPGGERAGELFF.

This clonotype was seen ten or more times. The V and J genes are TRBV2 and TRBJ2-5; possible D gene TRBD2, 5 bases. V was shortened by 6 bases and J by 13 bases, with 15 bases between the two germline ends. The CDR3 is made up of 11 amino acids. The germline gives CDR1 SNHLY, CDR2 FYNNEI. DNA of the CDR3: TGTGCCAGCAGCGCCGACTACGGACGGTACTTC. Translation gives CASSADYGRYF.

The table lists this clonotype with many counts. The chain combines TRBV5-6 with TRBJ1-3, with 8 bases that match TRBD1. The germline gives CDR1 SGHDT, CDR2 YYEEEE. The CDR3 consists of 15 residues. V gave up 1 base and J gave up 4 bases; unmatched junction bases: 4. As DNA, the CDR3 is TGTGCCAGCAGCTTGTCTGGACAGGGAGGAAACACCATATATTTT. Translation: CASSLSGQGGNTIYF.

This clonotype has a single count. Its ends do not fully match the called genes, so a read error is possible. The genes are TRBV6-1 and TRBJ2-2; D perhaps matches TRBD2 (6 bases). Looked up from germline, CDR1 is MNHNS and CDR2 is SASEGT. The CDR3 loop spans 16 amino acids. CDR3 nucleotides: TGTGCCAGCACCCGATCGGGGGACCTGAACACCGGGGGGCTGTTTTTT. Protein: CASTRSGDLNTGGLFF.

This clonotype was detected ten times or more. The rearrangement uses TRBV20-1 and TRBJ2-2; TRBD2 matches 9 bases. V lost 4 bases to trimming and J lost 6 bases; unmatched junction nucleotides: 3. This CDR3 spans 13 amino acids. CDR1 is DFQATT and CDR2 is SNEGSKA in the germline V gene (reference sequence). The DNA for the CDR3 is TGCAGTGCTACTGCGGGGGGGTCCGGGGAGCTGTTTTTT. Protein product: CSATAGGSGELFF.

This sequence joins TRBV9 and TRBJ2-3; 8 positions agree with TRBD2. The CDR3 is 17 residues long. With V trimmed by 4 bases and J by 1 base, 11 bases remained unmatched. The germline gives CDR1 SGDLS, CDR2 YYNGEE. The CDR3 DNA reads TGTGCCAGCAGCCCCGTGGGGGGAGCGGGGGGCACAGATACGCAGTATTTT. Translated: CASSPVGGAGGTDTQYF.

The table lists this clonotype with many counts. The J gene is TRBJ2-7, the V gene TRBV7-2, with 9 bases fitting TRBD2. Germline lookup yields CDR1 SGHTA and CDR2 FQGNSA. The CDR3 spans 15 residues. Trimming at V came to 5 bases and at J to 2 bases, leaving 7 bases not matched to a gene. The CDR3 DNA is TGTGCCAGCAGCGGGGGAGTAGCGGGAGCCTACGAGCAGTACTTC. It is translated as CASSGGVAGAYEQYF.

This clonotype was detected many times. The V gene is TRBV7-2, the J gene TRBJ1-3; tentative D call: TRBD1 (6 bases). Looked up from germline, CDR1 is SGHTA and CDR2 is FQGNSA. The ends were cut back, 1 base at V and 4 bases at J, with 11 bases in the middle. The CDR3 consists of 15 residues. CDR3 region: CASSLGSGAGNTIYF. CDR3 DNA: TGTGCCAGCAGCTTAGGTTCAGGGGCGGGAAACACCATATATTTT. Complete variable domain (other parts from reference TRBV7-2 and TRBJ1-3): GAGVSQSPSNKVTEKGKDVELRCDPISGHTALYWYRQSLGQGLEFLIYFQGNSAPDKSGLPSDRFSAERTGGSVSTLTIQRTQQEDSAVYLCASSLGSGAGNTIYFGEGSWLTVV.

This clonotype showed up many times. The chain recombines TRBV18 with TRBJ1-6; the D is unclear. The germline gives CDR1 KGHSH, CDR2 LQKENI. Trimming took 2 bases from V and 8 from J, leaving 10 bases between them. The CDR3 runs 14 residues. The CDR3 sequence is CASSPVGKDSPLHF. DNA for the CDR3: TGTGCCAGCTCACCAGTAGGGAAGGATTCACCCCTCCACTTT.

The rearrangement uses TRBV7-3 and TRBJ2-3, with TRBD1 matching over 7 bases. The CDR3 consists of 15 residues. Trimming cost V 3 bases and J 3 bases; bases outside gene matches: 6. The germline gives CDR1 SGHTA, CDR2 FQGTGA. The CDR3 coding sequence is TGTGCCAGCAGCTTGGGGACAGAATCGACAGATACGCAGTATTTT. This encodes CASSLGTESTDTQYF.

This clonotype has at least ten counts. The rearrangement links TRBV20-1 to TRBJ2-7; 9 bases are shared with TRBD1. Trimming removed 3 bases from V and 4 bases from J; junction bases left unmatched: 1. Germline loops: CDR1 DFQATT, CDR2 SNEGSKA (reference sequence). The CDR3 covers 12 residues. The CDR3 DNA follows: TGCAGTGCTAGTGACAGGGGGTACGAGCAGTACTTC. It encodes CSASDRGYEQYF.

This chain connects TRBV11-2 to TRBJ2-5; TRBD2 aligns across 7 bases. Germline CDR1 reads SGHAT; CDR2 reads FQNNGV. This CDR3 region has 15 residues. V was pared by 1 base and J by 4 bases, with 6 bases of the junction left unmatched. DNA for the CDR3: TGTGCCAGCAGCTTAGGGGAGGGCGGGCCAGAGACCCAGTACTTC. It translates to CASSLGEGGPETQYF.

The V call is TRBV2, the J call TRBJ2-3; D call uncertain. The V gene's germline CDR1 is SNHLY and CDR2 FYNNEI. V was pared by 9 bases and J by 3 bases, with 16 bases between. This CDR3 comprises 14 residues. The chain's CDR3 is CARRETLMTDTQYF. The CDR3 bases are TGTGCCAGGAGAGAGACCCTCATGACAGATACGCAGTATTTT.

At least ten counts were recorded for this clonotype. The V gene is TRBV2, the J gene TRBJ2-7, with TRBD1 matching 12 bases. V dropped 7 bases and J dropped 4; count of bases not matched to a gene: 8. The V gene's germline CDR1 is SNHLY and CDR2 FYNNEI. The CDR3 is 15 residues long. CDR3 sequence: CASIDRDRGLYEQYF. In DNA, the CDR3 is TGTGCCAGCATTGACCGGGACAGGGGGCTTTACGAGCAGTACTTC. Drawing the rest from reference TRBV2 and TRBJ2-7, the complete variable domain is EPEVTQTPSHQVTQMGQEVILRCVPISNHLYFYWYRQILGQKVEFLVSFYNNEISEKSEIFDDQFSVERPDGSNFTLKIRSTKLEDSAMYFCASIDRDRGLYEQYFGPGTRLTVT.

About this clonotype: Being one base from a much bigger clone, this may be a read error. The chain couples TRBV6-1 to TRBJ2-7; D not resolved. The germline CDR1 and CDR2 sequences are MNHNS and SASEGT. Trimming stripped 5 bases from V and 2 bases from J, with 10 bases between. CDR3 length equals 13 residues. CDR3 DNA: TGTGCCAGCAGTCCCGGGCTCCCCTACGAGCAGTACTTC. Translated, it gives CASSPGLPYEQYF.

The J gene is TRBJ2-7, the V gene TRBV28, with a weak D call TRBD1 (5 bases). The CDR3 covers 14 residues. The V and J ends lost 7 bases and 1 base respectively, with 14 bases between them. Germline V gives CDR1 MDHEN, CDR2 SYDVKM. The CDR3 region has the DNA TGTGCCAGCAATTCTTTGGACATTTCCTACGAGCAGTACTTC. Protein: CASNSLDISYEQYF.

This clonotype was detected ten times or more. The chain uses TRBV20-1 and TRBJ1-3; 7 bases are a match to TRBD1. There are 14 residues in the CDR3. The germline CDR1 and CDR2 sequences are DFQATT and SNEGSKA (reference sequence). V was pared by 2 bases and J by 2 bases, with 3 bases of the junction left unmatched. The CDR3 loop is CSARSQGPGNTIYF. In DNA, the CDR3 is TGCAGTGCTAGATCACAGGGGCCTGGAAACACCATATATTTT.

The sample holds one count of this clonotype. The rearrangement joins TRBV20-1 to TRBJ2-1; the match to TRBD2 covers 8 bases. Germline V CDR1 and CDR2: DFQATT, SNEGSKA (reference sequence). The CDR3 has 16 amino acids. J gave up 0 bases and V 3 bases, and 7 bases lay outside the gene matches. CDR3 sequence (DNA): TGCAGTGCTAGTCCGGGAGGGACTAGCTCCTACAATGAGCAGTTCTTC. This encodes CSASPGGTSSYNEQFF.

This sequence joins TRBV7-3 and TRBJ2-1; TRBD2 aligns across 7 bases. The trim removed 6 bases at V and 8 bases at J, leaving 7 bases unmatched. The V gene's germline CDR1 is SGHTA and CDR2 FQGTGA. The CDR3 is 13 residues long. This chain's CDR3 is CASRYGRIDEQFF. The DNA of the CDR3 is TGTGCCAGCAGATACGGGAGGATTGATGAGCAGTTCTTC.

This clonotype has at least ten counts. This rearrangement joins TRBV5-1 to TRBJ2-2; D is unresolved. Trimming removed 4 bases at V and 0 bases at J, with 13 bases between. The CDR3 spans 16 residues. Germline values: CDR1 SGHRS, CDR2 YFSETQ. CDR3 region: CASSKRAAANTGELFF. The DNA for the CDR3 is TGCGCCAGCAGCAAACGGGCCGCCGCGAACACCGGGGAGCTGTTTTTT.

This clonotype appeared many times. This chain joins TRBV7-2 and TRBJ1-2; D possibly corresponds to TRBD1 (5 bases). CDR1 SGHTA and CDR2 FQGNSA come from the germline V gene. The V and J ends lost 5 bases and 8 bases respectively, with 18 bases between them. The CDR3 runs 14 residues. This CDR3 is CASSPGAGPRGYTF. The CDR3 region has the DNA TGTGCCAGCAGCCCCGGGGCGGGACCGCGGGGCTACACCTTC.

DNA for the CDR3: TGCAGTGCTAGGGAGGGAGATACGCAGTATTTT. Residues: CSAREGDTQYF. This chain connects TRBV20-1 to TRBJ2-3; D is perhaps TRBD2 (6 bases). Looked up from germline, CDR1 is DFQATT and CDR2 is SNEGSKA (reference sequence). The CDR3 sequence is 11 residues long. Trimming took 3 bases from V and 5 from J, leaving 6 bases between them.

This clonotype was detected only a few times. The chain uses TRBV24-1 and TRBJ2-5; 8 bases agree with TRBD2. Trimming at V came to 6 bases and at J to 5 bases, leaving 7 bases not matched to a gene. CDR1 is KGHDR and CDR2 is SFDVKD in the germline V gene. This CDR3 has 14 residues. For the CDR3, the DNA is TGTGCCACCAGTAGCGGGAGCAGGGGTGAGACCCAGTACTTC. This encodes CATSSGSRGETQYF.

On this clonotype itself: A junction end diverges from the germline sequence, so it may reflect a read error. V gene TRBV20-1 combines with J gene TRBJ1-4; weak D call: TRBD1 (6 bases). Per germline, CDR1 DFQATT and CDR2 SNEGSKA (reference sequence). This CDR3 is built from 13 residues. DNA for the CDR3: TGCAGTGCTAGCAGGCGAGGGGGTGAAACACTGTTTTTT. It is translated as CSASRRGGETLFF.

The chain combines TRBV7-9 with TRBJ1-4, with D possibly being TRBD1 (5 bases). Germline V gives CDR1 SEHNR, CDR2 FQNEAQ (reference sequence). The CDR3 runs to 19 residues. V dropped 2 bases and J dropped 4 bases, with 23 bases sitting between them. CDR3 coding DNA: TGTGCCAGCAGCTTATTTGGTGGGGCAGGGAATCGTTATAATGAAAAACTGTTTTTT. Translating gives CASSLFGGAGNRYNEKLFF.

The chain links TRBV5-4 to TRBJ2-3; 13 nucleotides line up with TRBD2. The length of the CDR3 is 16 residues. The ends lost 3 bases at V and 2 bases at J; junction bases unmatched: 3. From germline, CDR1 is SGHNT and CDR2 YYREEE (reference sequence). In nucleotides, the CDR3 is TGTGCCAGCAGCTCCGGGACTAGCGGGACCACAGATACGCAGTATTTT. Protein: CASSSGTSGTTDTQYF.

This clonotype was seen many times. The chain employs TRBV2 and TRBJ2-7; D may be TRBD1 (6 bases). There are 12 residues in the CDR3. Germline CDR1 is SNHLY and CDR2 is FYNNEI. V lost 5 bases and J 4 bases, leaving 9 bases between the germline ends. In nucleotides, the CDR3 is TGTGCCAGCAGTTCAACAGGGTACGAGCAGTACTTC. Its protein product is CASSSTGYEQYF.